Listed below are T cell receptor beta chains from one sample, sequenced in a study of blood T cell repertoires in COVID-19. Sequencing was performed with immunoSEQ multiplex PCR; in TCRdb, only in-frame clones are kept and a portion is missing. The table lists fewer than 300,000 clones, about 90% of them singletons. Sequenced: peripheral blood. Receptor source: a woman aged 35 to 49 who had recovered from COVID-19. Each CDR3 is given with its conserved first and last residue. The D gene is left open where the match is weak. Clone sizes are given selectively: once, few, many, or a class where the clone is expanded.

clone size	J gene	V gene	D gene	CDR3 protein	CDR3 DNA
-	TRBJ2-5	TRBV30	-	CAWAQGGKRETQYF	TGTGCCTGGGCCCAGGGTGGGAAGAGGGAGACCCAGTACTTC
few	TRBJ1-6	TRBV4-1	TRBD1	CASSHIITGVGNSPLHF	TGCGCCAGCAGCCATATTATCACAGGGGTAGGTAATTCACCCCTCCACTTT
-	TRBJ1-2	TRBV7-2	TRBD1	CASSLAGGQGASGYTF	TGTGCCAGCAGCTTAGCGGGAGGACAGGGGGCTAGCGGCTACACCTTC
-	TRBJ2-7	TRBV7-2	TRBD1	CASSRPPWQGANEQYF	TGTGCCAGCAGCCGCCCCCCGTGGCAGGGGGCTAACGAGCAGTACTTC
few	TRBJ2-1	TRBV5-8	-	CASSLADFPTWDEQFF	TGTGCCAGCAGCTTGGCGGACTTCCCCACCTGGGATGAGCAGTTCTTC
-	TRBJ1-2	TRBV5-8	TRBD1	CASSPDRGYGYTF	TGTGCCAGCAGCCCGGACAGGGGCTATGGCTACACCTTC
-	TRBJ1-2	TRBV9	TRBD1	CASSVDPGQGYGYTF	TGTGCCAGCAGCGTAGACCCCGGACAGGGGTATGGCTACACCTTC
-	TRBJ2-2	TRBV7-9	TRBD2	CASSPAGGPITGELFF	TGTGCCAGCAGCCCAGCGGGGGGGCCCATCACCGGGGAGCTGTTTTTT
-	TRBJ2-7	TRBV30	-	CAWSTGTSYEQYF	TGTGCCTGGAGTACAGGGACCTCTTACGAGCAGTACTTC
-	TRBJ1-2	TRBV9	TRBD1	CASSVSSGTGGSGYTF	TGTGCCAGCAGCGTGAGTTCCGGGACAGGGGGCTCTGGCTACACCTTC
-	TRBJ2-4	TRBV9	TRBD1	CASSGTGAKNIQYF	TGTGCCAGCAGTGGGACAGGGGCCAAAAACATTCAGTACTTC
-	TRBJ2-7	TRBV10-3	-	CAITRDLPQSSYEQYF	TGTGCCATCACCCGGGACTTGCCCCAGAGCTCCTACGAGCAGTACTTC
-	TRBJ2-1	TRBV5-1	TRBD2	CASSPGLAGGLYNEQFF	TGCGCCAGCAGCCCGGGACTAGCGGGGGGCCTCTACAATGAGCAGTTCTTC
-	TRBJ1-2	TRBV23-1	TRBD1	CASTSTGTHGYTF	TGCGCCAGCACCTCGACAGGGACGCATGGCTACACCTTC
-	TRBJ2-3	TRBV6-5	-	CASSRGDGTQYF	TGTGCCAGCAGTCGCGGGGACGGGACGCAGTATTTT
-	TRBJ1-6	TRBV30	-	CAWSGRASGGSPLHF	TGTGCCTGGAGTGGCCGTGCCTCGGGGGGTTCACCCCTCCACTTT
-	TRBJ2-1	TRBV5-1	TRBD1	CASSLSRQGSYNEQFF	TGCGCCAGCAGCTTGAGTCGACAGGGGTCCTACAATGAGCAGTTCTTC
-	TRBJ2-7	TRBV13	-	CASSVDDSTYEQYF	TGTGCCAGCAGCGTAGACGACAGCACCTACGAGCAGTACTTC
once	TRBJ2-4	TRBV7-2	TRBD2	CASSFSSGGAKNIQYF	TGTGCCAGCAGCTTTTCTAGCGGGGGGGCCAAAAACATTCAGTACTTC
-	TRBJ1-2	TRBV7-9	-	CASSFPTTGSAEGYTF	TGTGCCAGCAGCTTCCCCACAACAGGATCCGCTGAGGGCTACACCTTC
-	TRBJ2-3	TRBV7-2	TRBD2	CASSFYGGAADTQYF	TGTGCCAGCAGTTTCTACGGGGGGGCCGCGGATACGCAGTATTTT
-	TRBJ2-7	TRBV18	-	CASSPPRDRPYEQYF	TGTGCCAGCTCACCACCGAGAGACAGACCCTACGAGCAGTACTTC
many	TRBJ2-1	TRBV3-1/TRBV3-2	-	CASSQVGGPRRSSYNEQFF	TGTGCCAGCAGCCAAGTCGGAGGTCCACGGAGAAGCTCCTACAATGAGCAGTTCTTC
-	TRBJ1-2	TRBV4-3	TRBD1	CASSQAGTGYGYTF	TGCGCCAGCAGCCAAGCGGGGACAGGCTATGGCTACACCTTC
once	TRBJ2-1	TRBV7-7	TRBD1	CASSENRGHQFF	TGTGCTAGCAGCGAAAACAGGGGGCATCAGTTCTTC
once	TRBJ2-3	TRBV7-2	TRBD2	CASSLTPGQGGTDTQYF	TGTGCCAGCAGCTTAACCCCAGGGCAGGGAGGGACAGATACGCAGTATTTT
once	TRBJ1-2	TRBV18	-	CASSPTAGQLGYTF	TGTGCCAGCTCACCTACGGCCGGACAGTTGGGCTACACCTTC
-	TRBJ2-3	TRBV7-2	TRBD2	CASSRRLAGAPTDTQYF	TGTGCCAGCAGCAGACGACTAGCGGGGGCCCCCACAGATACGCAGTATTTT
few	TRBJ1-1	TRBV7-2	-	CASSLGGVLAEAFF	TGTGCCAGCAGCCTCGGGGGAGTACTGGCTGAAGCTTTCTTT
-	TRBJ1-4	TRBV7-8	TRBD1	CASSLGAGDRGPANEKLFF	TGTGCCAGCAGCTTAGGGGCGGGGGACAGGGGGCCAGCTAATGAAAAACTGTTTTTT
few	TRBJ1-2	TRBV7-2	TRBD1	CASSLARQGQRGYTF	TGTGCCAGCAGCTTAGCCCGACAGGGACAAAGGGGCTACACCTTC
once	TRBJ2-3	TRBV5-4	-	CASSSRQFATDTQYF	TGTGCCAGCAGCTCGAGACAGTTTGCCACAGATACGCAGTATTTT